This T cell receptor beta chain was identified during a study of T cells expressing NK-cell markers. Across the study: The authors derived TCR beta repertoires from sorted CD3+CD56+NKG2C+, CD3+CD56+NKG2C- and CD3+CD56-NKG2C+ T cells. Most of the eight sequenced donors were HCMV-seropositive; one was seronegative.

The CDR3 length is 15 residues. TCRdb reprocessed the 5' RACE reads and keeps a single row for each CDR3 protein, giving no DNA. The sample includes 350,000 to 400,000 distinct CDR3 sequences. The clonotype was recovered from a woman aged 50 to 60 in good health. What was sequenced was blood T cells: a sorted CD56 or NKG2C T cell subset, CD4+ or CD8+ T cells, or bulk PBMC T cells (not recorded which). This sequence joins TRBV12-3 or TRBV12-4 and TRBJ1-1; TCRdb's D gene call, TRBD1, goes unchecked for lack of DNA. This CDR3 reads CASSFRGRGNTEAFF.